The 12 T cell receptor beta chains below all came from one sample that was sequenced in a study of blood T cells in healthy people across ages. Using a J-beta primer mix together with a sample-barcoded 5' primer, a second PCR was run for about 6 to 12 cycles. Using its own MiXCR run on the 5' RACE reads, TCRdb lists one record per CDR3 protein. Among about 1.6 million distinct CDR3 sequences listed, roughly a third were seen once. Sequences were obtained from blood. The receptors stem from a woman under 40 in good health.

This clonotype was seen only a few times. This may be a read error, as it is one base from a much larger clone. The chain links TRBV29-1 to TRBJ1-1; a weak D match, TRBD1 (5 bases). Germline CDR1 reads SQVTM; CDR2 reads ANQGSEA. The CDR3 is 13 residues long. Trimming cost V 6 bases and J 3 bases, with 14 bases left between them. CDR3 region: CSVRGRPDTEAFF. The DNA of the CDR3 is TGCAGCGTGAGGGGACGCCCGGACACTGAAGCTTTCTTT.

This clonotype came up a few times. V and J are TRBV4-1 and TRBJ1-1; D gene ambiguous. The CDR3 consists of 14 residues. V shed 4 bases and J shed 3 bases, with 12 bases lying between them. Germline CDR1 reads MGHRA; CDR2 reads YSYEKL. CDR3 sequence (DNA): TGCGCCAGCAGCCCCTATCTAGGGTACACTGAAGCTTTCTTT. As protein: CASSPYLGYTEAFF.

This chain connects TRBV13 to TRBJ1-6; D remains unclear. V was clipped by 0 bases and J by 8 bases, with 17 bases between them. Germline V gene lookup returns CDR1 PRHDT and CDR2 FYEKMQ (reference sequence). This CDR3 is 17 amino acids long. Here the CDR3 reads CASSLGFKGGKDSPLHF. DNA for the CDR3: TGTGCCAGCAGCTTAGGGTTCAAGGGTGGTAAAGATTCACCCCTCCACTTT.

On this clonotype: Germline is not matched at one junction end, which may reflect a read error. The rearrangement links TRBV7-3 to TRBJ2-7, with unresolved D. This CDR3 region has 14 residues. Germline V gene sequence: CDR1 SGHTA, CDR2 FQGTGA. CDR3 nucleotide sequence: TGTGCCAGCAGCTTAGGATCGACCTCCTCCGAGCAGTACTTC. Amino acids: CASSLGSTSSEQYF.

The chain uses TRBV10-3 and TRBJ1-2; D is unresolved. From germline, CDR1 is ENHRY and CDR2 SYGVKD. The CDR3 spans 12 residues. The germline V and J ends were trimmed by 0 bases and 11 bases, with 10 bases remaining between them. CDR3: CAISESRRPYTF. Written as DNA, the CDR3 is TGTGCCATCAGTGAGTCGAGGCGGCCGTACACCTTC.

The chain employs TRBV4-3 and TRBJ2-7; D is uncertain. V was pared by 4 bases and J by 3 bases, with 16 bases between. The CDR3 totals 15 residues. Germline CDR1 LGHNA, CDR2 YSLEER. The CDR3 is CASSLDLMGNYEQYF. The CDR3, as DNA: TGCGCCAGCAGCCTTGACCTGATGGGGAACTACGAGCAGTACTTC.

This clonotype was observed at least ten times. The gene calls are TRBV9 and TRBJ2-1, with D perhaps being TRBD1 or TRBD2 (6 bases each). CDR3 length: 16 amino acids. V dropped 3 bases and J dropped 2 bases, with 15 bases sitting between them. Germline V gene lookup returns CDR1 SGDLS and CDR2 YYNGEE. The CDR3 spells CASSAGGRTTYNEQFF. Written as DNA, the CDR3 is TGTGCCAGCAGCGCCGGGGGCCGCACTACCTACAATGAGCAGTTCTTC.

This clonotype was detected ten times or more. This chain links TRBV7-9 with TRBJ2-7; 7 bases match TRBD2. Germline CDR1 reads SEHNR; CDR2 reads FQNEAQ (reference sequence). The CDR3 consists of 13 residues. The J segment lost 5 bases and the V segment lost 7 bases, leaving 8 bases of the junction unmatched. CDR3 region: CASTRAGINEQYF. In DNA form, the CDR3 reads TGTGCCAGCACCCGAGCGGGGATTAACGAGCAGTACTTC.

The chain couples TRBV29-1 to TRBJ1-2; D possibly corresponds to TRBD1 (5 bases). Germline CDR1 SQVTM, CDR2 ANQGSEA. The germline V and J ends were trimmed by 4 bases and 7 bases, with 19 bases remaining between them. This CDR3 contains 14 residues. The CDR3 region has the DNA TGCAGCGTTGGGGGCCGGGTGGACTCGGGTGGCTACACCTTC. The encoded protein is CSVGGRVDSGGYTF.

This clonotype was observed a few times. The chain employs TRBV12-3 or TRBV12-4 and TRBJ2-5; tentatively, D is TRBD2 (5 bases). This CDR3 spans 15 amino acids. Trimming shortened V by 4 bases and J by 5 bases, and 17 bases separated the two germline ends. Here the CDR3 DNA reads TGTGCCAGCAGTTGGCGCGGAGCGGTCCTCGAGACCCAGTACTTC. Amino acid sequence: CASSWRGAVLETQYF.

The rearrangement joins TRBV9 to TRBJ2-3; the match to TRBD1 covers 8 bases. The CDR3 has 15 residues. V lost 3 bases, J lost 6 bases, and 9 bases stayed unmatched. CDR1 is SGDLS, CDR2 YYNGEE, per germline. CDR3: CASSDGTGAVDTQYF. CDR3 bases: TGTGCCAGCAGCGATGGGACAGGCGCGGTGGATACGCAGTATTTT.

Here the CDR3 reads CASSLEVPGSTEAFF. CDR3 coding DNA: TGTGCCAGCAGCTTAGAGGTTCCGGGTAGCACTGAAGCTTTCTTT. The V call is TRBV7-8, the J call TRBJ1-1; D unresolved. The CDR3 spans 15 residues. Germline CDR1 is SGHVS and CDR2 is FQNEAQ. The V end lost 1 base, the J end lost 4 bases, and 13 bases lay between the germline ends.